These 5 T cell receptor beta chains came from one sample sequenced in a study of control samples from healthy donors and cancer patients. Data came from immunoSEQ multiplex PCR; TCRdb stores just in-frame clones and leaves some out. This repertoire shows over 25,000 clones, roughly nine tenths found once; its top ten account for approximately 3.9%. The sample was formalin-fixed, paraffin-embedded tissue. These receptors were taken from a female donor with melanoma.

The chain recombines TRBV10-1 with TRBJ2-7; the D gene is possibly TRBD2 (5 bases). V shed 3 bases and J shed 0 bases, with 6 bases lying between them. Germline assignment: CDR1 WNHNN and CDR2 SYGVQD (reference sequence). The CDR3 is 13 residues long. CDR3 amino acids: CASSESGSYEQYF. The CDR3 nucleotides read TGCGCCAGCAGTGAAAGCGGCTCCTACGAGCAGTACTTC.

The chain joins TRBV19 to TRBJ1-1; the D is unclear. V lost 10 bases, J lost 1 base, and 16 bases lay in between. CDR1 and CDR2 from the germline V gene are LNHDA and SQIVND (reference sequence). The CDR3 totals 14 residues. The CDR3 reads CATATVTQNTEAFF. The CDR3 bases are TGTGCCACCGCAACAGTGACACAGAACACTGAAGCTTTCTTT.

Remarks on this clone: Distinct nucleotide sequences in the sample also encode this CDR3. The chain joins TRBV18 to TRBJ1-2; no firm D call. The CDR3 length is 13 residues. From germline, CDR1 is KGHSH and CDR2 LQKENI. With 6 bases removed from V and 2 bases from J, the gap between germline ends came to 10 bases. CDR3 nucleotide sequence: TGTGCCAGCTCTCCGGATACCAACTATGGCTACACCTTC. Amino acids: CASSPDTNYGYTF.

V usage is TRBV2 and J usage is TRBJ2-7, with a weak D call TRBD1 (5 bases). Between the trimmed V and J ends, which lost 0 bases and 2 bases, there was a span of 8 bases. The germline V gene has CDR1 SNHLY and CDR2 FYNNEI. This CDR3 region has 14 residues. The CDR3: CASSEAGQAYEQYF. CDR3 in DNA: TGTGCCAGCAGTGAAGCGGGGCAGGCCTACGAGCAGTACTTC.

In regard to this clone: The junction and the germline gene differ at one end; a read error may be behind it. The V gene is TRBV5-1, the J gene TRBJ2-3, with 8 positions matching TRBD2. Germline V gives CDR1 SGHRS, CDR2 YFSETQ. This CDR3 comprises 15 residues. CDR3 sequence reads: CASRWDGRAPDTQYF. The CDR3 region has the DNA TGCGCCAGCAGATGGGACGGGAGGGCCCCAGATACGCAATATTTT.